Listed below are T cell receptor beta chains from one sample, sequenced in a study of Ad26.COV2.S vaccination and SARS-CoV-2 variants. The protocol was immunoSEQ multiplex PCR, while the TCRdb copy is restricted to in-frame clones and leaves out a portion. The sample contains approximately 410,000 clones, about 90% of which appear only once. The sample in question was peripheral blood, obtained in a trial of Ad26.COV2.S vaccine versus placebo. These receptor sequences come from a person aged 18-65 years who received the Ad26.COV2.S COVID-19 vaccine or a placebo. Both conserved end residues are part of each CDR3. Fields, in order: clone size, D gene, J gene, V gene, CDR3 protein, CDR3 DNA. A D gene is named only where the DNA matches it firmly. Clone size is stated in some rows and not others, as once, few, many or a class when expanded.

>.|.|TRBJ2-2|TRBV20-1
CSASTRKNTGELFF
TGCAGTGCTAGTACACGAAAGAACACCGGGGAGCTGTTTTTT
>.|TRBD1|TRBJ2-2|TRBV7-6
CASRLTGGTGELFF
TGTGCCAGCAGATTAACAGGGGGCACCGGGGAGCTGTTTTTT
>.|TRBD1|TRBJ1-4|TRBV7-2
CASSNQGASNEKLFF
TGTGCCAGCAGCAACCAGGGGGCATCAAATGAAAAACTGTTTTTT
>.|TRBD1|TRBJ1-2|TRBV4-3
CASSQAGQGNYGYTF
TGCGCCAGCAGCCAAGCGGGACAGGGTAACTATGGCTACACCTTC
>.|.|TRBJ2-7|TRBV29-1
CSVESKGEQYF
TGCAGCGTTGAGTCCAAAGGGGAGCAGTACTTC
>.|.|TRBJ1-1|TRBV29-1
CSAVTGVRTEAFF
TGCAGCGCTGTGACCGGGGTGCGCACTGAAGCTTTCTTT
>.|.|TRBJ2-4|TRBV7-6
CASSPLGLAKNIQYF
TGTGCCAGCAGCCCCTTGGGCTTAGCCAAAAACATTCAGTACTTC
>.|TRBD1|TRBJ1-6|TRBV4-3
CASSLHRGDNSPLHF
TGCGCCAGCAGCCTCCACAGGGGCGATAATTCACCCCTCCACTTT
>.|.|TRBJ2-1|TRBV2
CASPRADRRSSDEQFF
TGTGCCAGCCCTAGGGCCGATCGGCGGTCTAGCGATGAGCAGTTCTTC
>.|.|TRBJ2-7|TRBV10-3
CAISDVDIPYEQYF
TGTGCCATCAGTGACGTGGACATACCCTACGAGCAGTACTTC
>.|TRBD2|TRBJ2-1|TRBV29-1
CSVEGGGVTYNEQFF
TGCAGCGTTGAAGGCGGGGGGGTGACCTACAATGAGCAGTTCTTC
>.|.|TRBJ1-4|TRBV7-6
CASKDGREKLFF
TGTGCCAGCAAGGACGGGCGGGAAAAACTGTTTTTT
>.|TRBD1|TRBJ2-5|TRBV4-3
CASSQDWTGGPIQETQYF
TGCGCCAGCAGCCAAGACTGGACAGGGGGCCCAATTCAAGAGACCCAGTACTTC
>.|.|TRBJ2-3|TRBV5-1
CASSLGQGMGADTQYF
TGCGCCAGCAGCTTGGGTCAGGGGATGGGCGCGGATACGCAGTATTTT
>.|.|TRBJ2-1|TRBV11-2
CASSRTALSYNEQFF
TGTGCCAGCAGTAGGACCGCTCTTTCCTACAATGAGCAGTTCTTC
>.|.|TRBJ2-2|TRBV10-1
CASSRYRADGELFF
TGCGCCAGCAGTCGGTACAGGGCAGACGGGGAGCTGTTTTTT
>.|TRBD1|TRBJ1-6|TRBV6-5
CASSYSQGAFSPLHF
TGTGCCAGCAGTTACTCGCAGGGGGCCTTCTCACCCCTCCACTTT
>few|.|TRBJ1-2|TRBV7-9
CASSLNVGEGYTF
TGTGCCAGCAGCTTAAATGTAGGGGAAGGCTACACCTTC
>.|TRBD2|TRBJ2-7|TRBV29-1
CSVEGLAGDLYEQYF
TGCAGCGTGGAGGGACTAGCGGGGGACCTCTACGAGCAGTACTTC
>.|.|TRBJ2-7|TRBV7-2
CASSPSRYEQYF
TGTGCCAGCAGCCCAAGCCGCTACGAGCAGTACTTC
>.|TRBD2|TRBJ2-7|TRBV9
CASSVGSGGWYEQYF
TGTGCCAGCAGCGTAGGGAGCGGGGGGTGGTACGAGCAGTACTTC
>.|.|TRBJ1-5|TRBV5-1
CASSLEGRDQPQHF
TGCGCCAGCAGCTTGGAAGGGAGGGATCAGCCCCAGCATTTT
>.|.|TRBJ1-1|TRBV21-1
CASSNRDSEAFF
TGTGCCAGCAGCAATCGGGACTCTGAAGCTTTCTTT
>.|.|TRBJ1-1|TRBV5-4
CASQGQANTEAFF
TGTGCCAGCCAGGGGCAGGCAAACACTGAAGCTTTCTTT
>.|.|TRBJ1-1|TRBV5-1
CASSLARNPGGEAFF
TGCGCCAGCAGCTTGGCAAGAAACCCAGGTGGTGAAGCTTTCTTT
>.|TRBD1|TRBJ1-1|TRBV7-9
CASNGQGMNTEAFF
TGTGCCAGCAACGGACAGGGAATGAACACTGAAGCTTTCTTT
>few|.|TRBJ2-1|TRBV3-1/TRBV3-2
CASSQTNEQFF
TGTGCCAGCAGCCAAACCAATGAGCAGTTCTTC
>.|.|TRBJ1-1|TRBV20-1
CSARGTGRAFF
TGCAGTGCTAGAGGAACAGGGAGGGCTTTCTTT
>.|.|TRBJ2-7|TRBV13
CASSPILLDTEQYF
TGTGCCAGCAGCCCCATTCTACTAGATACCGAGCAGTACTTC
>.|TRBD1|TRBJ1-2|TRBV29-1
CSVPSTGGTGYTF
TGCAGCGTCCCATCGACAGGGGGCACTGGCTACACCTTC
>.|TRBD1|TRBJ2-7|TRBV29-1
CSVKRRDSNEQYF
TGCAGCGTTAAACGCCGGGACAGCAACGAGCAGTACTTC
>once|.|TRBJ1-4|TRBV12-3/TRBV12-4
CASTPDGGRKLFF
TGTGCCAGCACCCCGGACGGGGGCAGGAAACTGTTTTTT
>.|.|TRBJ2-2|TRBV11-2
CASSTRGGPMNTGELFF
TGTGCCAGCAGCACTCGAGGGGGACCTATGAACACCGGGGAGCTGTTTTTT
>.|.|TRBJ2-5|TRBV4-3
CASSQDWSVGETQYF
TGCGCCAGCAGCCAAGATTGGTCCGTCGGAGAGACCCAGTACTTC
>.|.|TRBJ2-7|TRBV12-5
CASGSNTYEQYF
TGTGCTAGTGGTTCAAATACCTACGAGCAGTACTTC
>.|TRBD1|TRBJ1-5|TRBV4-3
CASSPSYRGVSNQPQHF
TGCGCCAGCAGCCCCAGCTACAGGGGCGTTAGCAATCAGCCCCAGCATTTT
>.|TRBD2|TRBJ2-7|TRBV2
CASSWTSGTYEQYF
TGTGCCAGCAGCTGGACTAGCGGGACCTACGAGCAGTACTTC
>once|TRBD1|TRBJ2-7|TRBV5-4
CASSPPGTAGTYEQYF
TGTGCCAGCAGCCCGCCCGGGACAGCCGGAACTTACGAGCAGTACTTC
>.|TRBD2|TRBJ2-1|TRBV5-1
CASSLSGGAYNEQFF
TGCGCCAGCAGCTTAAGCGGGGGGGCCTACAATGAGCAGTTCTTC
>.|TRBD1|TRBJ1-1|TRBV18
CASSPTGAGNTEAFF
TGTGCCAGCTCACCGACAGGGGCCGGGAACACTGAAGCTTTCTTT
>.|.|TRBJ2-6|TRBV15
CATSSPGQSSGANVLTF
TGTGCCACCAGCAGTCCTGGACAGAGCTCTGGGGCCAACGTCCTGACTTTC
>.|.|TRBJ1-5|TRBV23-1
CASSQSREGLVNQPQHF
TGCGCCAGCAGTCAATCGAGGGAGGGCTTGGTAAATCAGCCCCAGCATTTT
>.|TRBD2|TRBJ2-7|TRBV5-8
CASSAGDYEQYF
TGTGCCAGCAGCGCGGGAGACTACGAGCAGTACTTC
>.|.|TRBJ2-3|TRBV14
CASSQLRGKPSTDTQYF
TGTGCCAGCAGCCAACTACGAGGGAAACCTAGCACAGATACGCAGTATTTT
>once|.|TRBJ2-7|TRBV7-2
CASSRKSGGGQFRYEQYF
TGTGCCAGCAGCAGGAAATCTGGGGGGGGCCAGTTCCGCTACGAGCAGTACTTC
>once|TRBD1|TRBJ1-1|TRBV6-6
CASSYSTGANTEAFF
TGTGCCAGCAGTTACTCTACAGGGGCGAACACTGAAGCTTTCTTT
>once|.|TRBJ1-1|TRBV30
CAWMMYTEAFF
TGTGCCTGGATGATGTACACTGAAGCTTTCTTT
>.|.|TRBJ1-3|TRBV19
CASSESGGNTIYF
TGTGCCAGTAGTGAATCTGGTGGAAACACCATATATTTT
>.|.|TRBJ2-3|TRBV6-5
CASSYTSVTDTQYF
TGTGCCAGCAGTTATACCTCGGTCACAGATACGCAGTATTTT
>once|.|TRBJ2-1|TRBV9
CASSVASSYNEQFF
TGTGCCAGCAGCGTAGCTAGTTCCTACAATGAGCAGTTCTTC
>.|TRBD1|TRBJ2-7|TRBV2
CASSRDSAYEQYF
TGTGCCAGCAGTCGGGACAGTGCCTACGAGCAGTACTTC
>few|TRBD1|TRBJ1-1|TRBV5-1
CASSNQGGTEAFF
TGCGCCAGCAGCAACCAGGGGGGGACTGAAGCTTTCTTT
>.|TRBD1|TRBJ2-7|TRBV4-3
CASSQGVGQAAYEQYF
TGCGCCAGCAGCCAAGGAGTGGGACAGGCGGCCTACGAGCAGTACTTC